This TCR beta chain stems from a study of cytomegalovirus exposure and HLA in healthy donors. CDR3 length: 16 residues. Germline CDR1 SEHNR, CDR2 FQNEAQ (reference sequence). V lost 5 bases to trimming and J lost 5 bases, with 21 bases between them. The repertoire was sequenced with immunoSEQ multiplex PCR; TCRdb's copy has only in-frame clones and lacks some. The sample comprises under 300,000 clones, roughly 85% of which are singletons, and roughly 1% rests with the top ten. Note on this clone: The antigen is unknown.

Findings and caveats of the study: The authors listed around 150 TCR beta chains as cytomegalovirus-associated. There were some public TCRs occurring in many donors, but most TCR sequences were rare.

Sequenced material: PBMCs. This chain connects TRBV7-9 to TRBJ1-2; D gene uncertain. This TCR came from a woman aged 18-29 years in good health and CMV-seronegative. CDR3 sequence: CASSPTVNGYPYGYTF. In DNA, the CDR3 is TGTGCCAGCAGCCCCACCGTAAACGGGTACCCTTATGGCTACACCTTC.